This T cell receptor (beta chain) was observed in a study of blood T cell repertoires in COVID-19. Turning to the study itself: Acute and convalescent COVID-19 samples came from the United States, Italy and Spain. T cells, B-cell-depleted T cells, or PBMCs supplied cDNA or gDNA.

This CDR3 has 16 amino acids. After removal of 6 bases from V and 3 bases from J, the junction contained 9 bases not matched to a gene. CDR1 and CDR2 (germline): ENHRY, SYGVKD. Original analysis: Scientists estimated how many nucleated cells there were by amplifying reference gene primers. Produced via immunoSEQ multiplex PCR; TCRdb's table is partial and in-frame only. The DNA gave D and trimming, while V, J and clone size come from that table. The sample yields around 150,000 clones, 60% to 85% seen once. The V and J genes are TRBV10-3 and TRBJ2-2; 8 nucleotides match TRBD1. This receptor was identified in a man aged 60 to 69 with acute or convalescent COVID-19. Sequenced sample: peripheral blood. Here the CDR3 reads CAIRTDRAEDTGELFF. CDR3 DNA sequence: TGTGCCATCAGAACGGACAGGGCCGAGGACACCGGGGAGCTGTTTTTT.